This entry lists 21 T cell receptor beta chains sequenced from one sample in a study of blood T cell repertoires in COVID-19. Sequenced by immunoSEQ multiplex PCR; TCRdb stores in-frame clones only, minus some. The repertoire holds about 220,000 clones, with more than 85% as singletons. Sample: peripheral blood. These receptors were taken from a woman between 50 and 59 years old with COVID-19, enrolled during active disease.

The CDR3, as DNA: TGTGCCAGCTCCCGTGATATTGGACAGGCCTATAGCAATCAGCCCCAGCATTTT. Amino acid sequence: CASSRDIGQAYSNQPQHF. This chain connects TRBV18 to TRBJ1-5; 7 nucleotides match TRBD1. With 6 bases clipped from V and 0 bases from J, the junction kept 14 bases outside the gene matches. Germline CDR1 KGHSH, CDR2 LQKENI. CDR3 length: 18 amino acids.

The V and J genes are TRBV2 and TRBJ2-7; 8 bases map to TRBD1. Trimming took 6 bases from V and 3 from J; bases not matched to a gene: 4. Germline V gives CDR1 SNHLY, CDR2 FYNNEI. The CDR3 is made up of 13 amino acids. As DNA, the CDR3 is TGTGCCAGCAGCCTAGGACAGGGCTACGAGCAGTACGTC. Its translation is CASSLGQGYEQYV.

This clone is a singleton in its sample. The CDR3 loop reads CASSSQGTGGLANYGYTF. For the CDR3, the DNA is TGTGCCAGCAGTTCCCAGGGGACAGGGGGCCTGGCAAACTATGGCTACACCTTC. V and J are TRBV28 and TRBJ1-2; 12 positions agree with TRBD1. From germline, CDR1 is MDHEN and CDR2 SYDVKM. Trimming took 4 bases from V and 2 from J; bases not matched to a gene: 11. CDR3 size: 18 residues.

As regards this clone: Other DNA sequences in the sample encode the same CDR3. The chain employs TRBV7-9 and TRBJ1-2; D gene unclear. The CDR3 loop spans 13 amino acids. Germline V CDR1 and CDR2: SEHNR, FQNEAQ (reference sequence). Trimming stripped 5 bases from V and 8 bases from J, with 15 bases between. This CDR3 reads CASSPRGGRGYTF. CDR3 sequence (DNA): TGTGCCAGCAGCCCCCGGGGAGGCAGGGGCTACACCTTC. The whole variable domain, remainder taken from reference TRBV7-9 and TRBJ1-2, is DTGVSQNPRHKITKRGQNVTFRCDPISEHNRLYWYRQTLGQGPEFLTYFQNEAQLEKSRLLSDRFSAERPKGSFSTLEIQRTEQGDSAMYLCASSPRGGRGYTFGSGTRLTVV.

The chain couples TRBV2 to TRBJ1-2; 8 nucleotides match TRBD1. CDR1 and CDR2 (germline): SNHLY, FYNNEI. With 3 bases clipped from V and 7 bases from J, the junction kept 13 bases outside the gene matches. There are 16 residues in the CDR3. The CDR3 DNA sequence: TGTGCCAGCAGTGAGGCAGGGGGCTTTTCTGACGGTGGCTACACCTTC. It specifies CASSEAGGFSDGGYTF.

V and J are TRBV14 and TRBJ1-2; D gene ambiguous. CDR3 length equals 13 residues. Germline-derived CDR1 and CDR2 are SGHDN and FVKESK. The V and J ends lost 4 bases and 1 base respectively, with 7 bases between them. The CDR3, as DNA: TGTGCCAGCAGCCGAGGGTTTAACTATGGCTACACCTTC. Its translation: CASSRGFNYGYTF.

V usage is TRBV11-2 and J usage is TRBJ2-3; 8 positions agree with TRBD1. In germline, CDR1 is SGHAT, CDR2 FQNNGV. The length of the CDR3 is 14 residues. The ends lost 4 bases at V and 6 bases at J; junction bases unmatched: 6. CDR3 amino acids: CASSYRDRRDTQYF. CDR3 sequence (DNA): TGTGCCAGCAGCTATCGGGACAGGCGGGATACGCAGTATTTT.

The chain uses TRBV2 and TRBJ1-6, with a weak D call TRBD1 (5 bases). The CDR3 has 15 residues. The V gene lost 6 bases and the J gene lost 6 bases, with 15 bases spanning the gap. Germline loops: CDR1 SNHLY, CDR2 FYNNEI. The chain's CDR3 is CASSPRQTLNSPLHF. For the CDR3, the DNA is TGTGCCAGCAGCCCCCGACAGACCCTTAATTCACCCCTCCACTTT.

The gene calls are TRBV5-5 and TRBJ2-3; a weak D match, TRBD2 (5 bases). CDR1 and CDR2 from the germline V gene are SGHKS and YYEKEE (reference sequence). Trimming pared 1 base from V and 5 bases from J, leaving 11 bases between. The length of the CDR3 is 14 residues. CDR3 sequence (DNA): TGTGCCAGCAGCTTGATGGGAGAAAAAGATACGCAGTATTTT. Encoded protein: CASSLMGEKDTQYF.

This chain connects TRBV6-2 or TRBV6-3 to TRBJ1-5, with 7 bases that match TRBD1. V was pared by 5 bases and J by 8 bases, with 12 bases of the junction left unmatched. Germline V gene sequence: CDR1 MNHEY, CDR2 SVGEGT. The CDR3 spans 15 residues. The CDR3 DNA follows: TGTGCCAGCAGTCAAGGAGGGACCAGGGGGGAGCCCCAGCATTTT. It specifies CASSQGGTRGEPQHF.

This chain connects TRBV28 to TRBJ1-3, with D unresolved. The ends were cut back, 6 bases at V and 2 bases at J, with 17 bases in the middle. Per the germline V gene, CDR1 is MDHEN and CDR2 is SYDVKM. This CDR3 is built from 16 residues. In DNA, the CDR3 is TGTGCCAGCAGACCACTCAATAGTCTTCCTGGAAACACCATATATTTT. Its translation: CASRPLNSLPGNTIYF. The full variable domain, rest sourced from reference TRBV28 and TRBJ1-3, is DVKVTQSSRYLVKRTGEKVFLECVQDMDHENMFWYRQDPGLGLRLIYFSYDVKMKEKGDIPEGYSVSREKKERFSLILESASTNQTSMYLCASRPLNSLPGNTIYFGEGSWLTVV.

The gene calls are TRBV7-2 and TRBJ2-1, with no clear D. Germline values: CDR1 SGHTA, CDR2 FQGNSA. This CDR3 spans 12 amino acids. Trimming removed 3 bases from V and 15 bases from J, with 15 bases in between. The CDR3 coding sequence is TGTGCCAGCAGCTTGACCGCAGGCAGCCGGTTCTTC. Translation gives CASSLTAGSRFF.

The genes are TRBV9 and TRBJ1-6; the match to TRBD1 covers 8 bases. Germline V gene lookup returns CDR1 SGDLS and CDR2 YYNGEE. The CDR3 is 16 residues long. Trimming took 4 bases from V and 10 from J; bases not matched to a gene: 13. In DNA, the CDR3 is TGTGCCAGCAGCCGTCTGACAGGGGAAGAGGGGTCACCCCTCCACTTT. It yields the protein CASSRLTGEEGSPLHF.

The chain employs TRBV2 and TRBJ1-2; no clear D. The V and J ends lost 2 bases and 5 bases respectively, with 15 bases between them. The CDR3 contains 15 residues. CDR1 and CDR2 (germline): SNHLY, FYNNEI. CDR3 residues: CASSENRGLLYGYTF. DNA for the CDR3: TGTGCCAGCAGTGAAAACCGGGGTTTACTTTATGGCTACACCTTC. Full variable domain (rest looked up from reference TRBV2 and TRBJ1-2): EPEVTQTPSHQVTQMGQEVILRCVPISNHLYFYWYRQILGQKVEFLVSFYNNEISEKSEIFDDQFSVERPDGSNFTLKIRSTKLEDSAMYFCASSENRGLLYGYTFGSGTRLTVV.

The CDR3 DNA reads TGCAGCGTCTGGACAGGGCAAAACATTCAGTACTTC. This encodes CSVWTGQNIQYF. The V and J genes are TRBV29-1 and TRBJ2-4; 8 positions agree with TRBD1. J gave up 5 bases and V 6 bases, and 3 bases lay outside the gene matches. Germline V gene lookup returns CDR1 SQVTM and CDR2 ANQGSEA. CDR3 size: 12 residues.

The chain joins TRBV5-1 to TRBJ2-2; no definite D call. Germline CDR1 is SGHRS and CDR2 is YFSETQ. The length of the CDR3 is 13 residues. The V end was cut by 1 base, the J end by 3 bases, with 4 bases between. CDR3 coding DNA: TGCGCCAGCAGCTTGACTCACACCGGGGAGCTGTTTTTT. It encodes CASSLTHTGELFF.

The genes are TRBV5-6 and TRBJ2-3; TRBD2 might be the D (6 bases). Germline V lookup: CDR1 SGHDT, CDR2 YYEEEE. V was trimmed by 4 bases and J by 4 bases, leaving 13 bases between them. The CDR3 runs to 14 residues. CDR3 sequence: CASSRLEGADTQYF. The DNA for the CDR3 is TGTGCCAGCAGCCGCTTGGAGGGCGCAGATACGCAGTATTTT.

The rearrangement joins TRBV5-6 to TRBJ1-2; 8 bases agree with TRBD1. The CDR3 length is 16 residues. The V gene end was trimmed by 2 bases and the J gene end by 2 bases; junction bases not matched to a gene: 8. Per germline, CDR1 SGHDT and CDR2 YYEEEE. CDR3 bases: TGTGCCAGCAGCTTAGATTGGGGACAGGAGAACTATGGCTACACCTTC. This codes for CASSLDWGQENYGYTF.

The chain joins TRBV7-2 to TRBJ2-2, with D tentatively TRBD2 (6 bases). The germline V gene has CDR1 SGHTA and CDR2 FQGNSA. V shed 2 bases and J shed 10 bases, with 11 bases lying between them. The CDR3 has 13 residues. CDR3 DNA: TGTGCCAGCAGCTTAACGGGGGTAGTGGAGCTGTTTTTT. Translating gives CASSLTGVVELFF.

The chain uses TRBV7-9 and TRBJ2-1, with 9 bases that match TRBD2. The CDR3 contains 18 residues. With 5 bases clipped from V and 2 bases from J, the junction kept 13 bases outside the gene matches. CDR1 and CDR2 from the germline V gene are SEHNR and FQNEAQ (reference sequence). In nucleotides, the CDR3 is TGTGCCAGCAGCACTTGGCGGGCTAGCGGGGCTACCTACAATGAGCAGTTCTTC. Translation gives CASSTWRASGATYNEQFF.

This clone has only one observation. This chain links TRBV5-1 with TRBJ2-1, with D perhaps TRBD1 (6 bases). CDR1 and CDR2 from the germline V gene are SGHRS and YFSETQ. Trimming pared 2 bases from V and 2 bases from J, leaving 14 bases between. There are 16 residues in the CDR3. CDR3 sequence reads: CASSLGQTLAYNEQFF. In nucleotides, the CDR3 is TGCGCCAGCAGCTTAGGACAGACTTTAGCCTACAATGAGCAGTTCTTC.